In its sample, the clone carrying this T cell receptor (beta chain) was seen a few times. Its antigen is not identified. This sample is part of a study of blood T cells in healthy people across ages. Notes on the study in general: Higher diversity, along with more naive CD4+ cells, distinguished long-lived donors from aged donors.

Next came a second PCR, run for roughly 6 to 11 cycles, which used a sample-barcoded 5' primer along with a J-beta primer mix. All cDNA molecules were each tagged by a template-switch adaptor with 12 random nucleotides. TCRdb analysed the 5' RACE reads with MiXCR anew, one entry per CDR3 protein. This table has some 1,000,000 distinct CDR3 sequences, approximately 25% appearing once. Germline V gene data show CDR1 as MNHEY and CDR2 as SMNVEV (reference sequence). With 10 bases clipped from V and 4 bases from J, the junction kept 9 bases outside the gene matches. CDR3 length equals 13 residues. These same records also appear under a second study, on T cells of mothers and their children. As reported in that work: Persistent microchimeric T cell clones were not found at ~100 per million sensitivity.

Sequencing input: blood. The TCR was taken from a girl aged 2-15 years in good health. The gene calls are TRBV27 and TRBJ1-2; TRBD1 agrees at 7 bases. CDR3 nucleotide sequence: TGTGCCACCTACAGGGGCGGCCGCTATGGCTACACCTTC. Amino acid sequence: CATYRGGRYGYTF.